This T cell receptor (beta chain) originates from a study of blood T cell repertoires in COVID-19. Across the study: In each case, the material was cDNA or gDNA derived from T cells, B-cell-depleted T cells, or PBMCs.

This CDR3 spans 16 amino acids. Trimming removed 3 bases from V and 7 bases from J, with 19 bases in between. The germline CDR1 and CDR2 sequences are SGHRS and YFSETQ. Profiled with immunoSEQ multiplex PCR; TCRdb holds only in-frame clones, not every one. The sample holds about 180,000 clones, 75% to 90% seen once. The TCR comes from a man in his forties or fifties who had recovered from COVID-19. V gene TRBV5-1 combines with J gene TRBJ1-4, with D maybe TRBD1 (5 bases). The sample consisted of PBMCs or T cells enriched from blood (not recorded which). In DNA form, the CDR3 reads TGCGCCAGCAGCTGGGGACTCCGAAGACGGGTTGAAAAACTGTTTTTT. Translating it yields CASSWGLRRRVEKLFF.